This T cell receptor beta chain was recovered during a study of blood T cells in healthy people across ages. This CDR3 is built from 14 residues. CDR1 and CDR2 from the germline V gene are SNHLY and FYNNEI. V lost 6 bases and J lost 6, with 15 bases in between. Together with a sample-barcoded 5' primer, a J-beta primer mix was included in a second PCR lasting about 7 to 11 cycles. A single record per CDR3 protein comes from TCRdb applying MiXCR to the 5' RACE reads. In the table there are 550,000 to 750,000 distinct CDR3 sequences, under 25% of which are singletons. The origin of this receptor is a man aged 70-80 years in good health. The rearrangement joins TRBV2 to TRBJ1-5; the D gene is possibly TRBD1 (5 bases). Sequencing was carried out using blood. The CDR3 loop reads CASRYFPQGQPQHF. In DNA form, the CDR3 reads TGTGCCAGCAGGTACTTCCCTCAGGGTCAGCCCCAGCATTTT.